This entry concerns a single TCR beta chain. Its matching antigen is unknown. This sample was taken from a study of cytomegalovirus exposure and HLA in healthy donors. Study-level information: There were around 100 million unique TCR beta sequences, drawn from about 179 million T cells, in an earlier analysis.

General study results and limits: A few V segments could not be told apart, such as TRBV6-2 and TRBV6-3, and were left out. Rare TCR sequences dominated, though some public TCRs recurred in many donors.

60 Vbeta and 13 Jbeta primers were used in PCR. TCRdb's table, derived via immunoSEQ multiplex PCR, lists solely in-frame clones and lacks some. The sample has some 160,000 clones; about 72% are singletons. Per the germline V gene, CDR1 is GTSNPN and CDR2 is SVGIG (reference sequence). The CDR3 spans 12 residues. Deletions cut 4 bases from V and 1 base from J, with 7 bases between. Sample: PBMCs. The origin of this receptor is a man aged 40-49 years in good health and CMV-seronegative. This sequence joins TRBV30 and TRBJ1-1, with D possibly matching TRBD1 (5 bases). In DNA form, the CDR3 reads TGTGCCTGGACCGACAGGAACACTGAAGCTTTCTTT. Translated: CAWTDRNTEAFF. The whole variable domain, remainder taken from reference TRBV30 and TRBJ1-1, is SQTIHQWPATLVQPVGSPLSLECTVEGTSNPNLYWYRQAAGRGLQLLFYSVGIGQISSEVPQNLSASRPQDRQFILSSKKLLLSDSGFYLCAWTDRNTEAFFGQGTRLTVV.